A single T cell receptor beta chain is shown here with its context. Its antigen remains undetermined. Per-nucleotide qualities are absent, and no much larger clonotype sits a single base away. These data are taken from a study of T-cell memory formation after mild COVID-19 (dated by TCRdb to about 2021). For the study in its entirety: TCR sequence clusters from the two donors were found to be largely donor specific. T-cell clones expanding and contracting after mild COVID-19 in two donors were tracked by longitudinal TCRalpha and TCRbeta repertoire sequencing. Two young, previously healthy adult volunteers made up the cohort, one male and one female.

Sequenced on an Illumina NovaSeq 6000. cDNA libraries for TCRalpha and TCRbeta were prepared by 5'RACE using constant-segment primers, with sample barcodes and unique molecular identifiers added. RNA was extracted from every sample with Trizol reagent. The libraries were amplified in two PCR steps, and the second step added a second sample barcode and Illumina TruSeq adapters. Libraries were sequenced on an Illumina NovaSeq with 2 x 150 bp paired-end reads. In the original analysis: The reads were demultiplexed and collapsed into UMI-guided consensus sequences using migec v1.2.7. Using mixcr v2.1.11, UMI consensuses were aligned to TRA and TRB V and J templates and then assembled into clonotypes. Expanded or contracted clonotypes were those called significant by both edgeR and NoisET, with noise models trained on biological replicates. edgeR calls used a false discovery rate-adjusted p below 0.01 and a log2 fold-change threshold of 1. As an exploratory analysis of dynamics, max-normalized trajectories of the 1000 most abundant clonotypes were examined with PCA combined with hierarchical clustering. Each responding clone was given a CD4 or CD8 phenotype based on the CD4+ and CD8+ repertoires, which had been sequenced separately. The public sequencing data were trimmed at Q25 with fastp and processed into clonotypes with MiXCR by TCRdb, which kept only in-frame beta chains. Every CDR3 protein is listed once, alongside the most common genes and DNA of its rows. The V and J calls shown here were made by TCRdb, not taken from the authors' results. In all, the sample holds 380,000 or so distinct CDR3 sequences, and 13% to 15% of those were seen once. Around a fifth of the sample comes from the top ten.

Ficoll-Paque density gradient centrifugation was the method used to isolate PBMCs. Broad study findings and their caveats: Contracting CD4+ clones turned up mainly in the CM and EM memory subsets, whereas EMRA was where CD8+ clones were enriched. From day 15 to 85, contracting clones showed balanced CD4/CD8 phenotypes, whereas a second wave of clones that expanded from day 15 to 37 leaned towards CD4+. Only two mild cases were covered in the study, and larger cohorts including severe cases with pre-infection samples were considered necessary. The detection of some responding clones in pre-infection memory suggests that pre-existing cross-reactive memory T cells joined the SARS-CoV-2 response. SARS-CoV-2 specificity was not confirmed for the second-wave clones peaking on day 37.

Material for sequencing was PBMCs or a T cell subset sorted from them (not recorded which). This TCR came from a man younger than 35 who had mild COVID-19 (a few samples of this study predate the infection). The sample titles of this study are shuffled in the database, so cell type and time point are left out; the donor was told from shared clones.

The nucleotide sequence is TGCGCCAGCTCCATCCGCGACAGCCATAATGAAAAACTGTTTTTT. It codes for CASSIRDSHNEKLFF. Recombination joined TRBV4-3 with TRBJ1-4, with TRBD1 tentatively as D gene (5 bases match). CDR3 length: 15 amino acids, cysteine to phenylalanine. The kept DNA is CDR3 alone, 45 bases in frame from the first base. A distance of 17 bases separates the germline ends of V and J, which lose 8 bases and 4 bases respectively. The germline V gene yields LGHNA for CDR1 and YSLEER for CDR2.